This T cell receptor (beta chain) was recovered during a study of blood T cell repertoires in COVID-19. Study-wide background: T cells, B-cell-depleted T cells, or PBMCs provided the cDNA or gDNA that served as material.

Profiled with immunoSEQ multiplex PCR; TCRdb holds only in-frame clones, not every one. The data contain approximately 200,000 clones, roughly four fifths of them singletons. Germline V gene sequence: CDR1 MDHEN, CDR2 SYDVKM. There are 15 residues in the CDR3. J was trimmed by 3 bases and V by 5 bases; bases with no gene match: 9. This clone was found once. The sequencing sample was made of peripheral blood. The sequence was obtained from a woman of 80 years or more with COVID-19, enrolled during active disease. The chain recombines TRBV28 with TRBJ2-7; 8 positions agree with TRBD1. CDR3: CASSQTQTGVYEQYF. The CDR3 DNA reads as TGTGCCAGCAGTCAAACCCAGACAGGGGTCTACGAGCAGTACTTC. Looking up the rest from reference TRBV28 and TRBJ2-7 gives the full variable domain: DVKVTQSSRYLVKRTGEKVFLECVQDMDHENMFWYRQDPGLGLRLIYFSYDVKMKEKGDIPEGYSVSREKKERFSLILESASTNQTSMYLCASSQTQTGVYEQYFGPGTRLTVT.